These 27 T cell receptor beta chains originate from one sample sequenced in a study of control samples from healthy donors and cancer patients (dated by TCRdb to 2020 to 2021). The library was generated by the immunoSEQ multiplex PCR assay. Here the immuneACCESS table is served through TCRdb, limited to in-frame sequences with V and J called. Missing clones are a known gap in these copies; in checked studies unresolved V genes cover under half, and the rest lacks a known reason. Across this sample there are 55,000 to 90,000 clones, with over 75% seen only once. The ten most abundant clones make up approximately 30% of the sample. Sequencing was performed on blood. These receptors came from a middle-aged man in good health.

This chain uses TRBV5-1 with TRBJ1-1; no reliable D call. Per the germline V gene, CDR1 is SGHRS and CDR2 is YFSETQ. The V end was cut by 3 bases, the J end by 3 bases, with 12 bases between. The CDR3 contains 14 residues. The CDR3 DNA is TGCGCCAGCAGCTCCGGGGTCCGGCACACTGAAGCTTTCTTT. It translates to CASSSGVRHTEAFF.

The V call is TRBV4-3, the J call TRBJ2-7, with a weak D call TRBD2 (7 bases). Trimming left V 3 bases short and J 7 bases short, with 19 bases between. CDR1 is LGHNA, CDR2 YSLEER, per germline. CDR3 size: 15 residues. DNA for the CDR3: TGCGCCAGCAGCCAGGATGGGGGGGCCCCCGGGGAGCAGTACTTC. It codes for CASSQDGGAPGEQYF.

The chain couples TRBV14 to TRBJ1-6, with 7 positions matching TRBD1. The CDR3 covers 16 residues. After removal of 7 bases from V and 1 base from J, the junction contained 7 bases not matched to a gene. CDR1 and CDR2 from the germline V gene are SGHDN and FVKESK. The CDR3 here is CASNRQGASYNSPLHF. Written as DNA, the CDR3 is TGTGCCAGCAATCGACAGGGAGCGTCCTATAATTCACCCCTCCACTTT.

This clone has just a few counts. This same CDR3 is encoded by further DNA sequences in the sample. V gene TRBV2 combines with J gene TRBJ1-5, with TRBD1 identical over 9 bases. Germline trimming cut 6 bases from V and 5 bases from J; bases unmatched to any gene: 5. Germline loops: CDR1 SNHLY, CDR2 FYNNEI. CDR3 size: 14 residues. The CDR3 region has the DNA TGTGCCAGCAGCCCGGGACAGGGTTATCAGCCCCAGCATTTT. This encodes CASSPGQGYQPQHF.

V is TRBV5-6 and J is TRBJ1-2, with a weak D call TRBD1 (5 bases). Germline lookup yields CDR1 SGHDT and CDR2 YYEEEE. The CDR3 runs 13 residues. V gave up 3 bases and J gave up 0 bases, with 6 bases separating them. CDR3 DNA sequence: TGTGCCAGCAGCTGGGACGCTAACTATGGCTACACCTTC. It is translated as CASSWDANYGYTF.

Here the CDR3 DNA reads TGTGCCAGTAGTATAGATCCTAGCGGATACTACGAGCAGTACTTC. Amino acid sequence: CASSIDPSGYYEQYF. The V and J genes are TRBV19 and TRBJ2-7; 7 positions match TRBD2. CDR3 length: 15 amino acids. V lost 0 bases and J lost 3; bases outside the gene matches: 5. Germline CDR1 reads LNHDA; CDR2 reads SQIVND (reference sequence).

The rearrangement uses TRBV10-3 and TRBJ1-2, with 8 nucleotides matching TRBD1. This CDR3 is built from 15 residues. The trim removed 3 bases at V and 2 bases at J, leaving 5 bases unmatched. From germline, CDR1 is ENHRY and CDR2 SYGVKD. CDR3 DNA: TGTGCCATCAGTGACCGGCCAGGGGGCAACTATGGCTACACCTTC. Translated, it gives CAISDRPGGNYGYTF.

The chain carries TRBV3-1 (or the pseudogene TRBV3-2) and TRBJ1-6; the D gene is possibly TRBD1 (5 bases). CDR1 is LGHDT and CDR2 is YNNKEL in the germline V gene (reference sequence). V gave up 1 base and J gave up 5 bases, with 15 bases separating them. The CDR3 is 17 residues long. CDR3: CASSQVIVGQNNSPLHF. The CDR3 nucleotides read TGTGCCAGCAGCCAAGTAATTGTCGGACAAAATAATTCACCCCTCCACTTT.

The chain links TRBV23-1 to TRBJ1-3; 9 nucleotides align to TRBD1. TRBV23-1 is assigned to the ORF class and has an uncertain function. The CDR3 contains 14 residues. After removal of 6 bases from V and 7 bases from J, the junction contained 7 bases not matched to a gene. CDR3 DNA sequence: TGCGCCAGCAGGGGGACAGGGAAAAGTAACACCATATATTTT. Its protein is CASRGTGKSNTIYF.

This sequence joins TRBV28 and TRBJ2-7, with 7 bases aligning to TRBD1. Germline CDR1 reads MDHEN; CDR2 reads SYDVKM. The CDR3 is made up of 15 amino acids. Trimming took 2 bases from V and 3 from J; bases not matched to a gene: 7. This CDR3 is CASSLREQGYYEQYF. In DNA, the CDR3 is TGTGCCAGCAGTTTAAGAGAACAGGGGTACTACGAGCAGTACTTC.

CDR3 amino acids: CASSVEGRGNTIYF. In DNA form, the CDR3 reads TGTGCCAGCAGCGTAGAAGGGCGCGGAAACACCATATATTTT. The rearrangement links TRBV9 to TRBJ1-3; D unresolved. There are 14 residues in the CDR3. Per the germline V gene, CDR1 is SGDLS and CDR2 is YYNGEE. V lost 0 bases to trimming and J lost 4 bases, with 8 bases between them.

The CDR3 coding sequence is TGTGCTAGTGGGCCTACAACGCTACTAAATGAAAAACTGTTTTTT. Translation gives CASGPTTLLNEKLFF. The V gene is TRBV12-5, the J gene TRBJ1-4, with unresolved D. Trimming took 6 bases from V and 5 from J, leaving 16 bases between them. This CDR3 has 15 amino acids. Germline V lookup: CDR1 LGHNT, CDR2 FRNRAP.

V gene TRBV7-2 combines with J gene TRBJ1-1, with D tentatively TRBD1 (5 bases). Trimming shortened V by 4 bases and J by 7 bases, and 19 bases separated the two germline ends. The germline V gene encodes CDR1 SGHTA and CDR2 FQGNSA. This CDR3 region has 15 residues. The CDR3 here is CASSSPGPGQVEAFF. The CDR3 nucleotides are TGTGCCAGCAGCTCTCCGGGGCCAGGCCAAGTTGAAGCTTTCTTT.

The CDR3, as DNA: TGTGCCAGCAGTCCACGACACACCACAGATACGCAGTATTTT. This encodes CASSPRHTTDTQYF. This chain uses TRBV6-5 with TRBJ2-3; D not certain. Trimming left V 5 bases short and J 2 bases short, with 11 bases between. From germline, CDR1 is MNHEY and CDR2 SVGAGI. The length of the CDR3 is 14 residues.

In DNA, the CDR3 is TGTGCCAGCAGCAATAACAGGGGAGTAGGCTACACCTTC. It yields the protein CASSNNRGVGYTF. The chain has TRBV21-1 and TRBJ1-2; TRBD1, the D gene given by the table, was not confirmed from the DNA. TRBV21-1 is termed a pseudogene. There are 13 residues in the CDR3.

This clone was seen just once. The V and J genes are TRBV3-1 (or the pseudogene TRBV3-2) and TRBJ2-7; D is unresolved. This CDR3 spans 15 amino acids. Between the trimmed V and J ends, which lost 4 bases and 0 bases, there was a span of 13 bases. The germline V gene encodes CDR1 LGHDT and CDR2 YNNKEL (reference sequence). CDR3 sequence (DNA): TGTGCCAGCAGCCCCGGTCACCTTAGCTCCTACGAGCAGTACTTC. This translates into CASSPGHLSSYEQYF.

This clone has a handful of counts. This chain joins TRBV6-1 and TRBJ2-1; the match to TRBD2 covers 13 bases. This CDR3 region has 16 residues. V was pared by 4 bases and J by 6 bases, with 6 bases of the junction left unmatched. Germline V gives CDR1 MNHNS, CDR2 SASEGT. The CDR3 nucleotides read TGTGCCAGCAGTGGTACTAGCGGGGGGGCCGGCAATGAGCAGTTCTTC. It translates to CASSGTSGGAGNEQFF.

The V call is TRBV2, the J call TRBJ1-5, with TRBD1 as a possible D gene (5 bases). The germline V and J ends were trimmed by 1 base and 7 bases, with 11 bases remaining between them. The V gene's germline CDR1 is SNHLY and CDR2 FYNNEI. The CDR3 covers 14 residues. The CDR3 DNA sequence: TGTGCCAGCAGTGAAGAGGGGTTCGACCAGCCCCAGCATTTT. Protein sequence: CASSEEGFDQPQHF.

This chain uses TRBV14 with TRBJ2-3; maybe TRBD2 (6 bases). The CDR3 loop spans 14 amino acids. V was pared by 9 bases and J by 1 base, with 14 bases between. Germline V gene lookup returns CDR1 SGHDN and CDR2 FVKESK. CDR3 bases: TGTGCCAGTAGGGGAGGCCTTGGCACAGATACGCAGTATTTT. This codes for CASRGGLGTDTQYF.

The J gene is TRBJ1-6, the V gene TRBV7-9, with D unresolved. V was clipped by 5 bases and J by 6 bases, with 8 bases between them. The CDR3 is 13 residues long. Germline V CDR1 and CDR2: SEHNR, FQNEAQ (reference sequence). CDR3 sequence reads: CASSAGSNSPLHF. CDR3 nucleotide sequence: TGTGCCAGCAGCGCCGGGAGTAATTCACCCCTCCACTTT.

The chain uses TRBV11-2 and TRBJ2-7; D unclear. Germline CDR1 and CDR2: SGHAT and FQNNGV. The CDR3 is made up of 14 amino acids. V lost 1 base to trimming and J lost 1 base, with 8 bases between them. CDR3 protein: CASSLGHTSYEQYF. In DNA form, the CDR3 reads TGTGCCAGCAGCTTAGGTCACACATCCTACGAGCAGTACTTC.

This clone showed up just once. The chain links TRBV30 to TRBJ2-2; TRBD2 aligns across 13 bases. This CDR3 spans 15 amino acids. The germline gives CDR1 GTSNPN, CDR2 SVGIG (reference sequence). Trimming at V came to 4 bases and at J to 6 bases, leaving 5 bases not matched to a gene. CDR3 sequence reads: CAWNFGLAGAGELFF. The CDR3 DNA reads TGTGCCTGGAACTTCGGACTAGCGGGAGCCGGGGAGCTGTTTTTT.

The J gene is TRBJ2-1, the V gene TRBV11-3; unclear D gene. The germline V gene encodes CDR1 SGHNT and CDR2 YENEEA. Between the trimmed V and J ends, which lost 0 bases and 6 bases, there was a span of 9 bases. This CDR3 is 14 amino acids long. CDR3 in DNA: TGTGCCAGCAGCTTAGATCGTAGGCGCAATGAGCAGTTCTTC. Its protein product is CASSLDRRRNEQFF.

The chain combines TRBV3-1 (or the pseudogene TRBV3-2) with TRBJ1-2; D call uncertain. V dropped 4 bases and J dropped 8 bases, with 14 bases sitting between them. In germline, CDR1 is LGHDT, CDR2 YNNKEL (reference sequence). The CDR3 sequence is 13 residues long. The CDR3 region is CASSRRDVGGYTF. As DNA, the CDR3 is TGTGCCAGCAGCCGGAGGGATGTTGGAGGCTACACCTTC.

The chain carries TRBV25-1 and TRBJ2-7, with TRBD2 matching 13 bases. This CDR3 is built from 15 residues. CDR1 is MGHDK, CDR2 SYGVNS, per germline. V shed 4 bases and J 5 bases; nucleotides not matched to a gene: 5. Here the CDR3 DNA reads TGTGCCAGCAGTGTGGGACTAGCGGGATCTAACGAGCAGTACTTC. Translation gives CASSVGLAGSNEQYF.

The rearrangement uses TRBV27 and TRBJ1-4; no clear D. The CDR3 covers 13 residues. Germline V gene lookup returns CDR1 MNHEY and CDR2 SMNVEV (reference sequence). V was clipped by 4 bases and J by 8 bases, with 11 bases between them. This CDR3 reads CASSSLIGEKLFF. CDR3 coding DNA: TGTGCCAGCAGTTCCTTGATCGGCGAAAAACTGTTTTTT. The full variable domain, with the rest looked up from reference TRBV27 and TRBJ1-4, is EAQVTQNPRYLITVTGKKLTVTCSQNMNHEYMSWYRQDPGLGLRQIYYSMNVEVTDKGDVPEGYKVSRKEKRNFPLILESPSPNQTSLYFCASSSLIGEKLFFGSGTQLSVL.

The V call is TRBV4-2, the J call TRBJ2-7; TRBD2 aligns across 7 bases. From germline, CDR1 is LGHNA and CDR2 YNFKEQ. This CDR3 spans 13 amino acids. The trim removed 1 base at V and 4 bases at J, leaving 1 base unmatched. CDR3 sequence: CASSQGGGYEQYF. The DNA of the CDR3 is TGTGCCAGCAGCCAAGGGGGGGGGTACGAGCAGTACTTC.